These T cell receptor beta chains were read from a single sample in a study of neurological immune-mediated disorders. TCRdb called the 5' RACE reads again in MiXCR, with one record for every CDR3 protein. Of about 80,000 distinct CDR3 sequences listed, nearly 6% are singletons. Sequencing was done on a sample of PBMCs. The source is an older woman with multiple sclerosis. Each CDR3 is given with its conserved first and last residue. Each record gives: D gene, V gene, clone size, J gene, CDR3 DNA, CDR3 protein. D genes are given only for firm matches. Clone size appears in some rows only: once, few, many, or a class for an expanded clone.

D gene: NA
V gene: TRBV28
clone size: NA
J gene: TRBJ1-5
CDR3 DNA: TGTGCCAGCAGTCAAACACGGGTCAATCAGCCCCGGCATTTT
CDR3 protein: CASSQTRVNQPRHF

D gene: NA
V gene: TRBV7-8
clone size: many
J gene: TRBJ2-7
CDR3 DNA: TGTGCCAGCAGCTTGGACACGGCCTACGAGCAGTACTTC
CDR3 protein: CASSLDTAYEQYF

D gene: NA
V gene: TRBV5-1
clone size: many
J gene: TRBJ2-7
CDR3 DNA: TGCGCCAGCAGCTTGCAGGCTCGACCCGTTGAGGAGCAGTACTTC
CDR3 protein: CASSLQARPVEEQYF

D gene: NA
V gene: TRBV12-3/TRBV12-4
clone size: many
J gene: TRBJ1-1
CDR3 DNA: TGTGCCAGCAGACGGGGACGGATGAACACTGAAGCTTTCTTT
CDR3 protein: CASRRGRMNTEAFF

D gene: NA
V gene: TRBV29-1
clone size: many
J gene: TRBJ1-2
CDR3 DNA: TGCAGCGCCGACCCCACAGGGTCGGCTAACTATGGCTACACCTTC
CDR3 protein: CSADPTGSANYGYTF

D gene: NA
V gene: TRBV12-3/TRBV12-4
clone size: many
J gene: TRBJ1-1
CDR3 DNA: TGTGCCAGCAGTTTCGGGAACACTGAAGCTTTCTTT
CDR3 protein: CASSFGNTEAFF

D gene: TRBD1
V gene: TRBV28
clone size: many
J gene: TRBJ1-5
CDR3 DNA: TGTGCCTCTACTACCCGCGGACAGGGTAGCAATCAGCCCCAGCATTTT
CDR3 protein: CASTTRGQGSNQPQHF

D gene: NA
V gene: TRBV7-2
clone size: many
J gene: TRBJ1-2
CDR3 DNA: TGTGCCAGCAGCCCCCGGACCGTGAGCTATGGCTACACCTTC
CDR3 protein: CASSPRTVSYGYTF

D gene: NA
V gene: TRBV20-1
clone size: many
J gene: TRBJ2-2
CDR3 DNA: TGCAGTGCTAGAGGTGCCGGCCCTCAAACCGGGGAGCTGTTTTTT
CDR3 protein: CSARGAGPQTGELFF

D gene: NA
V gene: TRBV20-1
clone size: many
J gene: TRBJ2-4
CDR3 DNA: TGCAGTGCTAGGCCTACTACGAAAAACATTCAGTACTTC
CDR3 protein: CSARPTTKNIQYF

D gene: NA
V gene: TRBV28
clone size: many
J gene: TRBJ1-6
CDR3 DNA: TGTGCCACCCGAGGGCAGCCACCCCTCCACTTT
CDR3 protein: CATRGQPPLHF

D gene: TRBD1
V gene: TRBV5-5
clone size: many
J gene: TRBJ1-4
CDR3 DNA: TGTGCCAGCAGCTTCCAGGGGGCTAATGAAAAACTGTTTTTT
CDR3 protein: CASSFQGANEKLFF

D gene: TRBD1
V gene: TRBV7-2
clone size: many
J gene: TRBJ1-1
CDR3 DNA: TGTGCCAGCAGCTTATGGGGACAGCTGTTGAACACTGAAGCTTTCTTT
CDR3 protein: CASSLWGQLLNTEAFF

D gene: TRBD1
V gene: TRBV18
clone size: many
J gene: TRBJ2-7
CDR3 DNA: TGTGCCAGCTCACCCGGGACAGGACGGGACGAGCAGTACTTC
CDR3 protein: CASSPGTGRDEQYF

D gene: NA
V gene: TRBV4-2
clone size: many
J gene: TRBJ2-3
CDR3 DNA: TGTGCCAGCAGCCAAGCGAAGAGCACAGATACGCAGTATTTT
CDR3 protein: CASSQAKSTDTQYF

D gene: NA
V gene: TRBV3-1
clone size: many
J gene: TRBJ2-3
CDR3 DNA: TGTGCCAGCAGCCAAGAGGGTATCCCAGATACGCAGTATTTT
CDR3 protein: CASSQEGIPDTQYF

D gene: TRBD1
V gene: TRBV3-1
clone size: few
J gene: TRBJ1-1
CDR3 DNA: TGTGCCAGCAGCCACAAACAGGGGCTGGAGAGCACTGAAGCTTTCTTT
CDR3 protein: CASSHKQGLESTEAFF

D gene: TRBD1
V gene: TRBV9
clone size: many
J gene: TRBJ2-1
CDR3 DNA: TGTGCCAGCAGCGTAGTGGGACAGGGGGCCTACAATGAGCAGTTCTTC
CDR3 protein: CASSVVGQGAYNEQFF

D gene: NA
V gene: TRBV5-5
clone size: many
J gene: TRBJ1-1
CDR3 DNA: TGTGCCAGCAGGCCCCCGACAGGATTGTTGGCTAACACTGAAGCTTTCTTT
CDR3 protein: CASRPPTGLLANTEAFF

D gene: NA
V gene: TRBV29-1
clone size: many
J gene: TRBJ1-1
CDR3 DNA: TGCAGCGCCTTGGGGGATCCGGACACTGAAGCTTTCTTT
CDR3 protein: CSALGDPDTEAFF

D gene: TRBD1
V gene: TRBV15
clone size: many
J gene: TRBJ1-2
CDR3 DNA: TGTGCCACCGGACAGGGGAACTATGGCTACACCTTC
CDR3 protein: CATGQGNYGYTF

D gene: TRBD2
V gene: TRBV20-1
clone size: many
J gene: TRBJ2-5
CDR3 DNA: TGCAGTGCTAGGCGGGGGGCGGAGGAGGAGACCCAGTACTTC
CDR3 protein: CSARRGAEEETQYF

D gene: NA
V gene: TRBV11-2
clone size: few
J gene: TRBJ1-1
CDR3 DNA: TGTGCCAGCAGCTTAGATCGAAGCCCGGGAGCGGGGGACACTGAAGCTTTCTTT
CDR3 protein: CASSLDRSPGAGDTEAFF

D gene: NA
V gene: TRBV6-5
clone size: NA
J gene: TRBJ1-2
CDR3 DNA: TGTGCCAGCAGTTACCCAACCGGGACACACAGCCGAGGCTACACCTTC
CDR3 protein: CASSYPTGTHSRGYTF

D gene: NA
V gene: TRBV7-2
clone size: many
J gene: TRBJ2-1
CDR3 DNA: TGTGCCAGCAGCCGGGACTTCAGCTCCTACAATGAGCAGTTCTTC
CDR3 protein: CASSRDFSSYNEQFF

D gene: NA
V gene: TRBV7-9
clone size: NA
J gene: TRBJ1-4
CDR3 DNA: TGTGCCAGCAGCTCAGACGACGGAAATGAAAAACTGTTTTTT
CDR3 protein: CASSSDDGNEKLFF

D gene: NA
V gene: TRBV20-1
clone size: many
J gene: TRBJ2-7
CDR3 DNA: TGCAGTGGTACAGCCGCCGGACGGCCCCTAGGCGAGCAGTACTTC
CDR3 protein: CSGTAAGRPLGEQYF